What follows are 10 T cell receptor beta chains derived from one specimen sequenced in a study of OX40 agonist ivuxolimab in advanced cancers. Profiling relied on immunoSEQ multiplex PCR, and the TCRdb table lists in-frame clones only, not all of them. The table records approximately 82,000 clones, 75% to 90% of them present only once. The specimen was CD4+ or CD8+ T cells sorted from blood, collected in a trial of the OX40 agonist ivuxolimab. Receptors originate from an adult with an advanced solid tumor such as melanoma, head and neck, liver or kidney cancer.

This chain connects TRBV7-2 to TRBJ1-1; D is unresolved. The germline V and J ends were trimmed by 3 bases and 0 bases, with 5 bases remaining between them. Germline CDR1 reads SGHTA; CDR2 reads FQGNSA. CDR3 length equals 13 residues. The CDR3 spells CASSFKVNTEAFF. The CDR3 DNA sequence: TGTGCCAGCAGCTTTAAAGTGAACACTGAAGCTTTCTTT.

The chain joins TRBV6-5 to TRBJ2-1; TRBD2 agrees at 11 bases. Germline values: CDR1 MNHEY, CDR2 SVGAGI. The CDR3 is made up of 15 amino acids. J was trimmed by 5 bases and V by 4 bases; bases with no gene match: 4. The CDR3 reads CASSLLAGGHNEQFF. CDR3 in DNA: TGTGCCAGCAGTTTATTAGCGGGGGGGCACAATGAGCAGTTCTTC.

This rearrangement joins TRBV7-7 to TRBJ2-7; D may be TRBD1 or TRBD2 (7 bases each). This CDR3 spans 15 amino acids. Deletions cut 5 bases from V and 1 base from J, with 15 bases between. Per the germline V gene, CDR1 is SSHAT and CDR2 is FNYEAQ (reference sequence). Written as DNA, the CDR3 is TGTGCCAGCAGCCAGCGACAGGGAGGGTCCTACGAGCAGTACTTC. It specifies CASSQRQGGSYEQYF.

The rearrangement links TRBV29-1 to TRBJ2-1; D gene uncertain. The CDR3 has 13 residues. The V end lost 4 bases, the J end lost 4 bases, and 11 bases lay between the germline ends. Germline-derived CDR1 and CDR2 are SQVTM and ANQGSEA. In nucleotides, the CDR3 is TGCAGCGTTGTACAGCAAACTTACAATGAGCAGTTCTTC. Translation gives CSVVQQTYNEQFF.

This clone was recorded once. The V and J genes are TRBV11-2 and TRBJ1-1; the D is unclear. With 3 bases removed from V and 1 base from J, the gap between germline ends came to 6 bases. Per germline, CDR1 SGHAT and CDR2 FQNNGV. CDR3 length: 13 residues. As DNA, the CDR3 is TGTGCCAGCAGCTTTGAGGGGAACACTGAAGCTTTCTTT. It is translated as CASSFEGNTEAFF.

The chain joins TRBV5-1 to TRBJ2-3, with D perhaps being TRBD1 or TRBD2 (5 bases each). With 3 bases removed from V and 4 bases from J, the gap between germline ends came to 18 bases. This CDR3 is built from 16 residues. Looked up from germline, CDR1 is SGHRS and CDR2 is YFSETQ. The CDR3 reads CASSSGVGTSPDTQYF. In DNA form, the CDR3 reads TGCGCCAGCAGCTCAGGTGTGGGGACCTCCCCAGATACGCAGTATTTT.

This chain connects TRBV7-2 to TRBJ2-7, with 10 bases matching TRBD1. The CDR3 is 14 residues long. Germline values: CDR1 SGHTA, CDR2 FQGNSA. J gave up 2 bases and V 5 bases, and 3 bases lay outside the gene matches. The CDR3 loop reads CASSPGTGAYEQYF. CDR3 nucleotides: TGTGCCAGCAGCCCCGGGACAGGGGCCTACGAGCAGTACTTC. Full variable domain (missing parts from reference TRBV7-2 and TRBJ2-7): GAGVSQSPSNKVTEKGKDVELRCDPISGHTALYWYRQSLGQGLEFLIYFQGNSAPDKSGLPSDRFSAERTGGSVSTLTIQRTQQEDSAVYLCASSPGTGAYEQYFGPGTRLTVT.

V is TRBV5-1 and J is TRBJ2-5; a possible D gene is TRBD1 (6 bases). Germline CDR1 SGHRS, CDR2 YFSETQ. V lost 0 bases and J lost 5, with 14 bases in between. The CDR3 contains 15 residues. This CDR3 reads CASSLGTDLMETQYF. The CDR3 coding sequence is TGCGCCAGCAGCTTGGGGACAGACCTGATGGAGACCCAGTACTTC.

A remark on this clone: Its ends do not fully match the called genes, so a read error is possible. The gene calls are TRBV12-5 and TRBJ2-7; tentative D call: TRBD1 (6 bases). The CDR3 covers 13 residues. Germline lookup yields CDR1 LGHNT and CDR2 FRNRAP. Here the CDR3 DNA reads TGTGCTAGTAGTTTGGACAGCTCCTACGAGCAGTACTTC. It encodes CASSLDSSYEQYF.

The chain has TRBV4-2 and TRBJ2-4, with 8 nucleotides matching TRBD1. The CDR3 totals 15 residues. J gave up 6 bases and V 4 bases, and 8 bases lay outside the gene matches. From germline, CDR1 is LGHNA and CDR2 YNFKEQ. The CDR3 region is CASSLTGQGANIQYF. DNA for the CDR3: TGTGCCAGCAGCCTAACCGGACAGGGAGCAAACATTCAGTACTTC.